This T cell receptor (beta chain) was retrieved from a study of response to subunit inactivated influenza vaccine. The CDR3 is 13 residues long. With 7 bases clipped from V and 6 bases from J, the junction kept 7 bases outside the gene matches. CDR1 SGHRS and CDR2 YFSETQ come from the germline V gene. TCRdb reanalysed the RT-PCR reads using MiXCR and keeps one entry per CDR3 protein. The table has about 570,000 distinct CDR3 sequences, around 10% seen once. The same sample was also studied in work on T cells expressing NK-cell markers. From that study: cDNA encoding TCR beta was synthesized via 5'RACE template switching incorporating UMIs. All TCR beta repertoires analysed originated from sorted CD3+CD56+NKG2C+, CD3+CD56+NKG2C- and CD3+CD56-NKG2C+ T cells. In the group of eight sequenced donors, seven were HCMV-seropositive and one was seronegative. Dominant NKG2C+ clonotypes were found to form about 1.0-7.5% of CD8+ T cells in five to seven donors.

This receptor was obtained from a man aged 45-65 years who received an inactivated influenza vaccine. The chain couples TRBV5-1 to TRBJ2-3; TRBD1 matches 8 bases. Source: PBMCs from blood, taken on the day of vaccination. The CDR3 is CASADREDDTQYF. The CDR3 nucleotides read TGCGCCAGCGCGGACAGGGAGGATGATACGCAGTATTTT.